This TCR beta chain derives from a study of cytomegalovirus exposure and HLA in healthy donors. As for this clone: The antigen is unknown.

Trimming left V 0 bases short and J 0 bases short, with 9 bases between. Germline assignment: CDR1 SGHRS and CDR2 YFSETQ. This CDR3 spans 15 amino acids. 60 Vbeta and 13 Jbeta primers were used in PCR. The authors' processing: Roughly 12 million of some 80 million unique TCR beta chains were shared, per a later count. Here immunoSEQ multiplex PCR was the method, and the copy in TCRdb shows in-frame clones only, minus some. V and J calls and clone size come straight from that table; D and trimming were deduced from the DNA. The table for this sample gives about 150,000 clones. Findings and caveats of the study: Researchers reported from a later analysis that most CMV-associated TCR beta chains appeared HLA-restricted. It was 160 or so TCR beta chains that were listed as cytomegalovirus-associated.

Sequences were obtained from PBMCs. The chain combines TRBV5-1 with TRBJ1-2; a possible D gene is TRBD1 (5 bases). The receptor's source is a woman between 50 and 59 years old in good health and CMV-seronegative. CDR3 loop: CASSLEGNSNYGYTF. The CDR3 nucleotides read TGCGCCAGCAGCTTGGAGGGGAACTCTAACTATGGCTACACCTTC.